The present T cell receptor (beta chain) was sequenced within a study of human T cells and chemical hapten exposure. Study summary: Patch tests put 0.01% DPC on the upper back, and the results were checked at 6 days.

TCRdb used MiXCR to reprocess the RACE reads, holding one entry per CDR3 protein. In the table there are over 300,000 distinct CDR3 sequences, approximately 5.1% of which are singletons. This clonotype appeared many times. Indicated time point: pre-sensitization, week 0. Described treatment: therapeutic diphenylcyclopropenone sensitization with weekly scalp DPC. The CDR3 loop spans 13 amino acids. From germline, CDR1 is MNHEY and CDR2 SVGEGT. Trimming shortened V by 8 bases and J by 2 bases, and 9 bases separated the two germline ends. The gene calls are TRBV6-2 or TRBV6-3 and TRBJ2-2; D is undetermined. The source is a woman in her forties or fifties with alopecia areata. Some clones in this sample may be carry-over from other donors' samples. This specimen was whole blood, taken in connection with sensitization to the hapten diphenylcyclopropenone (DPC). CDR3 residues: CASLPSNTGELFF. CDR3 in DNA: TGTGCCAGCTTACCCTCCAACACCGGGGAGCTGTTTTTT.